The T cell receptor beta chain described here comes from a study of blood T cell repertoires in COVID-19. Study-level information: Some COVID-19 samples were acute and others convalescent; all came from the United States, Italy and Spain. From T cells, B-cell-depleted T cells, or PBMCs came the material, which was cDNA or gDNA.

How the authors handled the data: Counts of nucleated cells, estimated from reference gene primer amplification, were obtained. The repertoire was sequenced with immunoSEQ multiplex PCR; TCRdb's copy has only in-frame clones and lacks some. D and trimming were read from the DNA, whereas the V and J calls and clone size are those reported in that table. The profile covers more than 80,000 clones, with about three quarters appearing a single time and under 8% taken by the ten largest. V dropped 5 bases and J dropped 2 bases, with 12 bases sitting between them. CDR1 SNHLY and CDR2 FYNNEI come from the germline V gene. CDR3 length equals 14 residues.

This chain uses TRBV2 with TRBJ1-1, with D uncertain. The TCR originated in a man aged 80 or over with COVID-19, enrolled during active disease. The sequencing input was peripheral blood. The CDR3 nucleotides read TGTGCCAGCAGTACGGTGATGAGAAACACTGAAGCTTTCTTT. Its protein product is CASSTVMRNTEAFF.